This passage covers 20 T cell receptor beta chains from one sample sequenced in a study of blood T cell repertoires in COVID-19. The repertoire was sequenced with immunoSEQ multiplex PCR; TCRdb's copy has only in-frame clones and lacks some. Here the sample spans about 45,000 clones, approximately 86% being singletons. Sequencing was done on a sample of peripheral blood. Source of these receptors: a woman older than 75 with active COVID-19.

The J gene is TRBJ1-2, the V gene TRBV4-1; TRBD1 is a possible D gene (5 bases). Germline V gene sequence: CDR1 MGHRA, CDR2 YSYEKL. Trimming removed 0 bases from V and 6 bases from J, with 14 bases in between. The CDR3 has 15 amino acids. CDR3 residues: CASSQDASGSDGYTF. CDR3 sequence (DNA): TGCGCCAGCAGCCAAGATGCGTCAGGGTCGGATGGCTACACCTTC.

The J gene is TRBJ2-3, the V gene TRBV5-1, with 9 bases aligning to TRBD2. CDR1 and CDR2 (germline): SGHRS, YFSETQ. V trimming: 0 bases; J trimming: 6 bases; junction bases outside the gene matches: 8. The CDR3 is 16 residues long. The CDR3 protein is CASSLEGAGGQDTQYF. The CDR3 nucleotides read TGCGCCAGCAGCTTGGAGGGGGCGGGGGGGCAGGATACGCAGTATTTT.

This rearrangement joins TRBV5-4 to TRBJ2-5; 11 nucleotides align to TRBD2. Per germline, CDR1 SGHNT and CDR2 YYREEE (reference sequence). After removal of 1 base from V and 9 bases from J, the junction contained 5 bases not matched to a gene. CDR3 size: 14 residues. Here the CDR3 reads CASSLQGLAEAQYF. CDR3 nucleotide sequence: TGTGCCAGCAGCTTGCAGGGACTAGCGGAGGCCCAGTACTTC.

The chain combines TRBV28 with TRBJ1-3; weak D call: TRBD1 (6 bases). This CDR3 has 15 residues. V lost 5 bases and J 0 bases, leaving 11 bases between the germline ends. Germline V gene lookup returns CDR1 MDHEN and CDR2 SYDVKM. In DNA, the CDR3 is TGTGCCAGCAGTCGACAGGTTGGCTCTGGAAACACCATATATTTT. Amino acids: CASSRQVGSGNTIYF.

CDR3 DNA: TGTGCCAGCAGCTTGGCCGGGACAAGGTCTGAAGCTTTCTTT. This sequence encodes CASSLAGTRSEAFF. The chain combines TRBV5-4 with TRBJ1-1, with D possibly being TRBD1 (6 bases). V was cut by 0 bases and J by 6 bases, with 12 bases left in between. CDR3 size: 14 residues. Germline assignment: CDR1 SGHNT and CDR2 YYREEE (reference sequence).

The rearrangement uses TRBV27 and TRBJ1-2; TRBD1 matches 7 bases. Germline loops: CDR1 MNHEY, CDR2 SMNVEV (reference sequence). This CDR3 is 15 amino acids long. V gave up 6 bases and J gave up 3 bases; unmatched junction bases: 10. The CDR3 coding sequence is TGTGCCAGCAGGCCAGGGGGGCGCCGTCACTATGGCTACACCTTC. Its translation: CASRPGGRRHYGYTF.

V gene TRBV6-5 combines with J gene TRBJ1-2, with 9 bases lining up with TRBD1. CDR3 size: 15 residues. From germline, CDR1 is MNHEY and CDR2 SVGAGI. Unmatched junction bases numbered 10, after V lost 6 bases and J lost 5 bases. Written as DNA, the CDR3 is TGTGCCAGCAGCCCCCCCCCGGGACAGGGTTATGGCTACACCTTC. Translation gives CASSPPPGQGYGYTF.

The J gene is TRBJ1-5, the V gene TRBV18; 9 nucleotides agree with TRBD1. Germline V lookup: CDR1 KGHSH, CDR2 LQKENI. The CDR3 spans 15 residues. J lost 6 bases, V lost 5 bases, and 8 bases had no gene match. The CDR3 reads CASSSGTGRTQPQHF. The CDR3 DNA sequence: TGTGCCAGCTCATCCGGGACAGGGAGAACTCAGCCCCAGCATTTT.

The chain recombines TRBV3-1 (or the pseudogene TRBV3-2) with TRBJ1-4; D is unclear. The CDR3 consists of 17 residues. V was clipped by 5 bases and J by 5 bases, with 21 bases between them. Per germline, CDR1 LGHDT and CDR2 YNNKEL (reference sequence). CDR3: CASSNPAGFAGNEKLFF. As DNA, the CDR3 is TGTGCCAGCAGCAACCCTGCCGGGTTTGCCGGAAATGAAAAACTGTTTTTT.

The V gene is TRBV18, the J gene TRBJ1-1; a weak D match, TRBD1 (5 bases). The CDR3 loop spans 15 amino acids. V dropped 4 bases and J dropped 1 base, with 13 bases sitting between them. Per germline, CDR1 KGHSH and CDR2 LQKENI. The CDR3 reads CASSLGLGANTEAFF. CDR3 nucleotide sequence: TGTGCCAGCTCACTCGGGTTAGGGGCGAACACTGAAGCTTTCTTT.

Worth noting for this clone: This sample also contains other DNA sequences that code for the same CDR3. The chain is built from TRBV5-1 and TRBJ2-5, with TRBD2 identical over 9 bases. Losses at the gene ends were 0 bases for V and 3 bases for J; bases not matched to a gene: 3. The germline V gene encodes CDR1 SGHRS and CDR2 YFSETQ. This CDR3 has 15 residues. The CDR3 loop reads CASSLVIAGEETQYF. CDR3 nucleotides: TGCGCCAGCAGCTTGGTTATAGCGGGGGAAGAGACCCAGTACTTC.

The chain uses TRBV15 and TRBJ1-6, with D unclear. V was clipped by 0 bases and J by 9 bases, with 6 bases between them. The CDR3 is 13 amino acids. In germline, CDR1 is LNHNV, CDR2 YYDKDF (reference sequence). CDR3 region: CATSRDRSSPLHF. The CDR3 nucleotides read TGTGCCACCAGCAGAGATAGGAGTTCACCCCTCCACTTT. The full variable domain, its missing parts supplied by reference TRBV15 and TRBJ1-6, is DAMVIQNPRYQVTQFGKPVTLSCSQTLNHNVMYWYQQKSSQAPKLLFHYYDKDFNNEADTPDNFQSRRPNTSFCFLDIRSPGLGDTAMYLCATSRDRSSPLHFGNGTRLTVT.

The DNA for the CDR3 is TGTGCCAGCAGCCCAGACAGGACACCGAACGGGGAGCTGTTTTTT. Amino acids: CASSPDRTPNGELFF. The J gene is TRBJ2-2, the V gene TRBV7-3; a weak D match, TRBD1 (6 bases). This CDR3 region has 15 residues. Germline CDR1 reads SGHTA; CDR2 reads FQGTGA. Trimming shortened V by 5 bases and J by 7 bases, and 17 bases separated the two germline ends.

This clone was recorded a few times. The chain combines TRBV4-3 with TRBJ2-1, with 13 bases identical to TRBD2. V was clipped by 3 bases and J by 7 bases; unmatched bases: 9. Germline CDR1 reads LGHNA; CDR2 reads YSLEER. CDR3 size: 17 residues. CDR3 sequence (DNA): TGCGCCAGCAGCCACGCAATACTAGCGGGGGGGGAAAATGAGCAGTTCTTC. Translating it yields CASSHAILAGGENEQFF.

The chain's CDR3 is CASTAKQGGEQYF. In DNA, the CDR3 is TGTGCCAGCACCGCCAAACAGGGTGGCGAGCAGTACTTC. This chain joins TRBV7-9 and TRBJ2-7; D is possibly TRBD1 (6 bases). The CDR3 length is 13 residues. Germline V gene data show CDR1 as SEHNR and CDR2 as FQNEAQ (reference sequence). Trimming cost V 7 bases and J 6 bases, with 16 bases left between them. Drawing the rest from reference TRBV7-9 and TRBJ2-7, the complete variable domain is DTGVSQNPRHKITKRGQNVTFRCDPISEHNRLYWYRQTLGQGPEFLTYFQNEAQLEKSRLLSDRFSAERPKGSFSTLEIQRTEQGDSAMYLCASTAKQGGEQYFGPGTRLTVT.

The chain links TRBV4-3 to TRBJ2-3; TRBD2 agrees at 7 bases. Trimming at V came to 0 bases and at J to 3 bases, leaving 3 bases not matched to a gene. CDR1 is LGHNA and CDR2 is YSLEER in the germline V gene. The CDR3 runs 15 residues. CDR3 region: CASSQEGGRTDTQYF. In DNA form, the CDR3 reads TGCGCCAGCAGCCAAGAGGGAGGGAGAACAGATACGCAGTATTTT.

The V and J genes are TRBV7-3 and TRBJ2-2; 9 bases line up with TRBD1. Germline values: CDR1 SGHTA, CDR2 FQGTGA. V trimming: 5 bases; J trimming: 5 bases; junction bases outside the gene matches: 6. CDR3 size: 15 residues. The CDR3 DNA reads TGTGCCAGCAGCCGAGACAGGGGGACGACCGGGGAGCTGTTTTTT. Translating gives CASSRDRGTTGELFF.

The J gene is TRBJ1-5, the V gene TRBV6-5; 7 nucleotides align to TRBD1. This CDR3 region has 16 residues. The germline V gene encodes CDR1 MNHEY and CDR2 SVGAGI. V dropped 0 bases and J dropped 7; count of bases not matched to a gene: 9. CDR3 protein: CASSYSAQGNRQPQHF. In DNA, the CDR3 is TGTGCCAGCAGTTACTCCGCACAGGGGAATAGGCAGCCCCAGCATTTT.

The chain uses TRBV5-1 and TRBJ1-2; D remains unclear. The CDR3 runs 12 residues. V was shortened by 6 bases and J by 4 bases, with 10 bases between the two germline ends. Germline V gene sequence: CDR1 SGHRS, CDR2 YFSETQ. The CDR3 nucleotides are TGCGCCAGCACTGGAGGACCCTATGGCTACACCTTC. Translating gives CASTGGPYGYTF.

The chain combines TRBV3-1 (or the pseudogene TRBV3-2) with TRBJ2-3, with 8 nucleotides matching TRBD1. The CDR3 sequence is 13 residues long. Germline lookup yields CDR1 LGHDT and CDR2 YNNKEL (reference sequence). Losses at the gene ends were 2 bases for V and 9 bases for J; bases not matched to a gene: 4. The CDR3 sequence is CASSQLRGRTQYF. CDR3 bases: TGTGCCAGCAGCCAACTCAGGGGGCGGACGCAGTATTTT.